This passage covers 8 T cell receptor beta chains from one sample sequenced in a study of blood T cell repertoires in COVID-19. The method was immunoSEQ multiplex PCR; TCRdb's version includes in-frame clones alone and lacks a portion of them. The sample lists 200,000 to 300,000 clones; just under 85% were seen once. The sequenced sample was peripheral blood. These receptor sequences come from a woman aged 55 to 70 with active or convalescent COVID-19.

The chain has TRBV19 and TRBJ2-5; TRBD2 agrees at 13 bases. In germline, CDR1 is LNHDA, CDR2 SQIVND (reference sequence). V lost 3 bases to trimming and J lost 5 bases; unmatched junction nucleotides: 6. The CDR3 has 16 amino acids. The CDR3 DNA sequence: TGTGCCAGTAGTATGACTAGCGGGAGGCCCGGGGAGACCCAGTACTTC. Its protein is CASSMTSGRPGETQYF.

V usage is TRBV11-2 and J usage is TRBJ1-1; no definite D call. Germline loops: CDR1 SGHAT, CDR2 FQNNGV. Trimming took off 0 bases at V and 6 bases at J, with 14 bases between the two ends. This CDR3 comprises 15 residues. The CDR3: CASSLDPRRGPEAFF. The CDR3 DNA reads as TGTGCCAGCAGCTTAGATCCACGGAGAGGCCCTGAAGCTTTCTTT. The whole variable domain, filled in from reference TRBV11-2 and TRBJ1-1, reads EAGVAQSPRYKIIEKRQSVAFWCNPISGHATLYWYQQILGQGPKLLIQFQNNGVVDDSQLPKDRFSAERLKGVDSTLKIQPAKLEDSAVYLCASSLDPRRGPEAFFGQGTRLTVV.

In DNA form, the CDR3 reads TGTGCCAGCAGTATACAGGGGAACGAGCAGTACGTC. It translates to CASSIQGNEQYV. The genes are TRBV6-5 and TRBJ2-7; 7 bases are shared with TRBD1. Germline CDR1 is MNHEY and CDR2 is SVGAGI. The CDR3 totals 12 residues. V was pared by 5 bases and J by 5 bases, with 3 bases of the junction left unmatched.

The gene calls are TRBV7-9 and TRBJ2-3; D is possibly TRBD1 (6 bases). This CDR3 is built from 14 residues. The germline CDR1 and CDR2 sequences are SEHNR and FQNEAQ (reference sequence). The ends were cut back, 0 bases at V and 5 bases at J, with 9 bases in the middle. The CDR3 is CASSLAGGEDTQYF. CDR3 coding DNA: TGTGCCAGCAGCTTAGCAGGGGGAGAAGATACGCAGTATTTT.

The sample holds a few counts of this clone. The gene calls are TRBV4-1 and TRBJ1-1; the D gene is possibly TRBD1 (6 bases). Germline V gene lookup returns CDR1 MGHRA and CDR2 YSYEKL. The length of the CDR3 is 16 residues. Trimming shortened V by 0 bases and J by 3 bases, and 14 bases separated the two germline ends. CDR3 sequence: CASSQEGGASDTEAFF. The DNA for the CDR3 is TGCGCCAGCAGCCAAGAAGGGGGGGCATCGGACACTGAAGCTTTCTTT.

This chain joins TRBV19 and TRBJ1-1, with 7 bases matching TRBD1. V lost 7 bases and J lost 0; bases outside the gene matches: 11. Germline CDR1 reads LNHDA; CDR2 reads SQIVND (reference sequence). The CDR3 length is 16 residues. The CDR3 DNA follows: TGTGCCAGTACCCCGCGGGACAGAGGCATGAACACTGAAGCTTTCTTT. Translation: CASTPRDRGMNTEAFF.

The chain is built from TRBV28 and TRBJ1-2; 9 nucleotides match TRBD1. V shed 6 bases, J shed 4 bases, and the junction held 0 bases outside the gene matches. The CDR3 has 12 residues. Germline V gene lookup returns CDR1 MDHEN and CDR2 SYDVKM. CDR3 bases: TGTGCCAGCAGGACAGGGGGCTATGGCTACACCTTC. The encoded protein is CASRTGGYGYTF.

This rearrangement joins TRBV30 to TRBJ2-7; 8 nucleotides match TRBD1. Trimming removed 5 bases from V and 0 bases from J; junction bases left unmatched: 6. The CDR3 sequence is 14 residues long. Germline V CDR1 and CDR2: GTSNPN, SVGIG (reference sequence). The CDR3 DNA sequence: TGTGCCTGGCTGGGACAGGCAAGCTCCTACGAGCAGTACTTC. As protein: CAWLGQASSYEQYF. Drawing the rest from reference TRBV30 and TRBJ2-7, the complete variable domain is SQTIHQWPATLVQPVGSPLSLECTVEGTSNPNLYWYRQAAGRGLQLLFYSVGIGQISSEVPQNLSASRPQDRQFILSSKKLLLSDSGFYLCAWLGQASSYEQYFGPGTRLTVT.